This T cell receptor (beta chain) is from a study of T-cell memory formation after mild COVID-19. Across the whole study: Among the donors, TCR clusters were largely specific to each donor.

This clonotype was detected only a few times. As yet, its antigen is unknown. Libraries for TCRalpha and TCRbeta carried sample barcodes and unique molecular identifiers via 5'RACE. TCRdb fed the 5' RACE reads into MiXCR, producing one record per CDR3 protein. The data hold roughly 450,000 distinct CDR3 sequences, with 15% to 20% observed a single time. Points from the study as a whole: Contracting clones from day 15 to 85 showed balanced CD4/CD8; later expanders favored CD4+.

This CDR3 is built from 14 residues. The V gene's germline CDR1 is KGHDR and CDR2 SFDVKD. Losses at the gene ends were 9 bases for V and 5 bases for J; bases not matched to a gene: 9. The sequence came from an adult woman who had mild COVID-19 (a few samples of this study predate the infection). Cell type and time point are not known. Material: PBMCs or a T cell subset sorted from them (not recorded which). The V call is TRBV24-1, the J call TRBJ1-2; 9 nucleotides agree with TRBD1. The CDR3 nucleotides are TGTGCCACCCCCACCCAGGACAGGGGTTATGGCTACACCTTC. It yields the protein CATPTQDRGYGYTF.